One and the same sample provided the 26 T cell receptor beta chains below, sequenced in a study of T cell clusters in autoimmune cytopenias. TRB rearrangements were amplified by touch-down multiplex PCR with mixed TRB-A/B primers. Following a re-call of the multiplex PCR reads, TCRdb has one entry per CDR3 protein and lacks DNA. The sample features some 8,300 distinct CDR3 sequences, with around 4.2% in its top ten. Each sample's input was 250 ng genomic DNA, 35,000 to 40,000 genome equivalents. Sequencing input: peripheral blood. These receptors came from a human donor with an autoimmune cytopenia or autoimmune hepatitis (not recorded which).

The rearrangement links TRBV27 to TRBJ2-1; TCRdb calls TRBD2, which cannot be checked without DNA. This CDR3 has 18 amino acids. Germline V gives CDR1 MNHEY, CDR2 SMNVEV (reference sequence). The CDR3 here is CASVRGTSGSLLHNEQFF.

This clonotype is labeled medium-sized based on frequency. This rearrangement joins TRBV27 to TRBJ2-3. The CDR3 runs to 14 residues. Germline V gives CDR1 MNHEY, CDR2 SMNVEV (reference sequence). The CDR3 region is CASSPFGSTDTQYF.

The chain uses TRBV24-1 and TRBJ2-1; the D call of TRBD1 rests on TCRdb alone, since no DNA is present to check it. This CDR3 has 15 residues. From germline, CDR1 is KGHDR and CDR2 SFDVKD. The CDR3 loop is CATSDQGTAYNEQFF.

This CDR3 reads CASSPWDSSPGYGYTF. The V and J genes are TRBV6-5 and TRBJ1-2; TCRdb's D call, TRBD1, is unchecked because there is no DNA. This CDR3 has 16 residues. CDR1 is MNHEY and CDR2 is SVGAGI in the germline V gene.

The J gene is TRBJ2-7, the V gene TRBV6-5. Germline CDR1 MNHEY, CDR2 SVGAGI. The CDR3 loop spans 12 amino acids. CDR3 residues: CATATSSYEQYF.

The rearrangement links TRBV20-1 to TRBJ2-5; TCRdb gives TRBD2 as the D gene, but with no DNA this cannot be confirmed. The CDR3 has 13 amino acids. Looked up from germline, CDR1 is DFQATT and CDR2 is SNEGSKA (reference sequence). CDR3 sequence: CSVTSGSFVTQYF.

The V and J genes are TRBV27 and TRBJ2-7; TCRdb's D call, TRBD1, is unchecked because there is no DNA. The germline V gene encodes CDR1 MNHEY and CDR2 SMNVEV (reference sequence). The CDR3 contains 14 residues. CDR3 loop: CATSDSGGGYEQYF.

The chain carries TRBV6-5 and TRBJ1-2; TCRdb calls TRBD1, which cannot be checked without DNA. Germline V CDR1 and CDR2: MNHEY, SVGAGI. The CDR3 is 14 residues long. This CDR3 reads CASSSGTAPGGYTF.

This clonotype is classed as medium-sized by frequency. CDR3 region: CASSPWTGPNEQFF. V gene TRBV6-5 combines with J gene TRBJ2-1; TCRdb picks TRBD1, but there is no DNA to check that call. The CDR3 spans 14 residues. Per the germline V gene, CDR1 is MNHEY and CDR2 is SVGAGI.

This sequence joins TRBV6-6 and TRBJ1-1. Germline V gene data show CDR1 as MNHNY and CDR2 as SVGAGI (reference sequence). This CDR3 comprises 13 residues. The CDR3 spells CASSYSGGSEAFF.

The rearrangement joins TRBV5-1 to TRBJ1-4; the D call of TRBD1 rests on TCRdb alone, since no DNA is present to check it. The CDR3 covers 15 residues. The germline V gene encodes CDR1 SGHRS and CDR2 YFSETQ. This CDR3 reads CASSLTGPGEEKLFF.

The CDR3 protein is CASSARTSGHYEQFF. This sequence joins TRBV19 and TRBJ2-1; TCRdb selects TRBD2, and the lack of DNA leaves this call unchecked. The V gene's germline CDR1 is LNHDA and CDR2 SQIVND (reference sequence). This CDR3 spans 15 amino acids.

This chain joins TRBV6-4 and TRBJ1-5; the TRBD1 assignment by TCRdb is unverifiable without DNA. The germline CDR1 and CDR2 sequences are MRHNA and SNTAGT. CDR3 length: 13 amino acids. The CDR3: CASSPSGGQPQHF.

This clonotype is medium-sized (0.01 to 0.1%) by frequency. The chain combines TRBV19 with TRBJ2-1; the TCRdb D gene call, TRBD1, has no DNA to confirm it. The CDR3 is 13 amino acids. CDR1 is LNHDA and CDR2 is SQIVND in the germline V gene (reference sequence). The CDR3 protein is CAIRTGDYNEQFF. Combining the CDR3 with reference TRBV19 and TRBJ2-1 gives the whole variable domain DGGITQSPKYLFRKEGQNVTLSCEQNLNHDAMYWYRQDPGQGLRLIYYSQIVNDFQKGDIAEGYSVSREKKESFPLTVTSAQKNPTAFYLCAIRTGDYNEQFFGPGTRLTVL.

The V call is TRBV30, the J call TRBJ2-1; TCRdb lists TRBD2, though no DNA is available to test this call. Germline CDR1 reads GTSNPN; CDR2 reads SVGIG (reference sequence). CDR3 size: 14 residues. CDR3 in amino acids: CAWSRESGYNEQFF.

The chain combines TRBV7-2 with TRBJ2-5; without DNA, the TCRdb call of TRBD1 cannot be checked. The CDR3 runs 13 residues. The germline gives CDR1 SGHTA, CDR2 FQGNSA. The CDR3 is CASSFGTQETQYF.

Its frequency marks this clonotype as medium-sized. This chain joins TRBV19 and TRBJ2-2. This CDR3 is built from 12 residues. The germline V gene encodes CDR1 LNHDA and CDR2 SQIVND (reference sequence). This CDR3 reads CASRKNTGELFF.

The V and J genes are TRBV6-5 and TRBJ2-3. Germline CDR1 MNHEY, CDR2 SVGAGI. This CDR3 is built from 14 residues. CDR3 amino acids: CASSYQPSTDTQYF.

This chain joins TRBV20-1 and TRBJ2-2; TCRdb gives TRBD1 as the D gene, but with no DNA this cannot be confirmed. Looked up from germline, CDR1 is DFQATT and CDR2 is SNEGSKA (reference sequence). This CDR3 is 13 amino acids long. CDR3 sequence: CSAPRPTGTELFF.

This clonotype counts as medium-sized by frequency. The chain uses TRBV19 and TRBJ2-1; TCRdb indicates TRBD2, and absent DNA this call remains unverified. In germline, CDR1 is LNHDA, CDR2 SQIVND (reference sequence). CDR3 length equals 13 residues. The CDR3 is CASSLRVGNEQFF.

This chain links TRBV6-5 with TRBJ2-5; there is no DNA to check the TCRdb D call of TRBD1. Germline lookup yields CDR1 MNHEY and CDR2 SVGAGI. There are 14 residues in the CDR3. This chain's CDR3 is CASSLGGAEETQYF.

By frequency, this clonotype registers medium-sized. This chain uses TRBV19 with TRBJ1-2. Germline CDR1 LNHDA, CDR2 SQIVND (reference sequence). The CDR3 sequence is 13 residues long. CDR3 sequence: CASNPTDNYGYTF.

This clonotype shows up as medium-sized by frequency. The rearrangement links TRBV12-3 or TRBV12-4 to TRBJ2-1; TCRdb calls TRBD1, which cannot be checked without DNA. This CDR3 is 14 amino acids long. The CDR3 sequence is CASSTTGTAGEQFF.

The chain couples TRBV6-1 to TRBJ2-7; the TCRdb call, TRBD1, lacks DNA for checking. Germline CDR1 is MNHNS and CDR2 is SASEGT. The CDR3 extends over 14 amino acids. The CDR3 loop is CASSSTQGTYEQYF.

CDR3 in amino acids: CASSFTSGGSEQFF. This chain connects TRBV5-6 to TRBJ2-1; TCRdb gives TRBD2 as the D gene, but with no DNA this cannot be confirmed. Germline CDR1 reads SGHDT; CDR2 reads YYEEEE. CDR3 length equals 14 residues.

Measured by frequency, this clonotype is medium-sized. J is TRBJ2-2 and V is TRBV19; TCRdb selects TRBD1, and the lack of DNA leaves this call unchecked. The CDR3 is 17 amino acids. Germline lookup yields CDR1 LNHDA and CDR2 SQIVND (reference sequence). This chain's CDR3 is CASSTPPGQGTSGELFF.